The clone carrying this TCR beta chain was found many times. Its antigen is as yet unknown. A read error may produce the germline difference seen at one junction end. The data belong to a study of regulatory T cells in long-lasting Graves disease. Libraries of TCR beta came from iRepertoire HTBI primers plus Arm-PCR of CDR3 regions. One entry per CDR3 protein results from TCRdb running MiXCR on the multiplex PCR reads. The repertoire holds under 300,000 distinct CDR3 sequences, with around 18% as singletons. CDR1 SGHKS and CDR2 YYEKEE come from the germline V gene (reference sequence). The CDR3 spans 16 residues. Noted time point: newly diagnosed GD, antithyroid drugs for less than 3 months. PBMC-derived RNA was used for the TCR library. The study, taken as a whole, reports: Accuracy might have suffered from few samples.

These records were also assigned to another study, of T cells in Graves' hyperthyroidism and ophthalmopathy. That investigation notes: Aged 18 to 65, the patients had hyperthyroidism that was newly diagnosed and had lasted under 2 months. The model forecast ophthalmopathy, anticipating it by a median about 7 months before onset.

The sequence derives from a woman aged 30 to 39 with Graves disease. J is TRBJ2-3 and V is TRBV5-5; unclear D gene. The source material was peripheral blood mononuclear cells (PBMCs), sampled at new diagnosis, from a patient treated with antithyroid drugs. CDR3 nucleotide sequence: TGCGCCAGCAGCTTGGGCCAGCTAGATTACACAGATACGCAGTATTTT. Amino acid sequence: CASSLGQLDYTDTQYF.